The sequence of this TCR beta chain was determined in a study of blood T cell repertoires in COVID-19. Study in general: The United States, Italy and Spain were the sources of the acute and convalescent COVID-19 samples.

From germline, CDR1 is SGHAT and CDR2 FQNNGV. The CDR3 sequence is 15 residues long. Trimming shortened V by 6 bases and J by 3 bases, and 14 bases separated the two germline ends. Measured with immunoSEQ multiplex PCR; TCRdb has only the in-frame clones, and not every one. The sample yields roughly 260,000 clones, roughly 88% seen once. This chain joins TRBV11-2 and TRBJ1-4, with TRBD1 as a possible D gene (5 bases). This sequence originates from a woman between 45 and 60 years old who had recovered from COVID-19. Sequencing was carried out using PBMCs or T cells enriched from blood (not recorded which). CDR3 sequence: CASRVRGEANEKLFF. CDR3 DNA: TGTGCCAGCAGGGTCCGGGGGGAAGCTAATGAAAAACTGTTTTTT.